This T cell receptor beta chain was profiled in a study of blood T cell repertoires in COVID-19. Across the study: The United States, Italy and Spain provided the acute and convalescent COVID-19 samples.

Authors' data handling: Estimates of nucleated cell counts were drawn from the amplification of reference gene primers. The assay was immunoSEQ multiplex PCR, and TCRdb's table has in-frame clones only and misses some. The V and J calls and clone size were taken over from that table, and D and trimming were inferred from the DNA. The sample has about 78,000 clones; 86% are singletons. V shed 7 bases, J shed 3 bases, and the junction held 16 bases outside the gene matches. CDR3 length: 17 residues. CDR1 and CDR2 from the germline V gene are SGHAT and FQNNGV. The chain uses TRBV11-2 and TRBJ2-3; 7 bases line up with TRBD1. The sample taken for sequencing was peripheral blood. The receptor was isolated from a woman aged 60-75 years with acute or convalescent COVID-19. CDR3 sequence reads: CASNIKPLPDRTDTQYF. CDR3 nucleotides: TGTGCCAGCAACATAAAACCCTTACCGGACAGGACAGATACGCAGTATTTT.